A selection of T cell receptor beta chains follows, all from one sample in a study of blood T cell repertoires in COVID-19. Assay used: immunoSEQ multiplex PCR; TCRdb lists only in-frame clones, some missing. Of roughly 220,000 clones listed, about 85% are singletons. Sequencing was performed on peripheral blood. These receptor sequences come from a woman aged 55-75 years who had recovered from COVID-19. Each CDR3 is given with its conserved first and last residue. D genes are given only for firm matches. Only some rows state a clone size, as once, few, many or a class for expanded clones.

j_gene: TRBJ2-3; len: 15; d_gene: TRBD2; abundance: -; v_gene: TRBV18; CDR3aa: CASSALAGNTDTQYF; CDR3nt: TGTGCCAGCTCAGCACTAGCGGGAAACACAGATACGCAGTATTTT
j_gene: TRBJ1-2; len: 17; d_gene: TRBD1; abundance: few; v_gene: TRBV3-1/TRBV3-2; CDR3aa: CASSHYGDRGRTYGYTF; CDR3nt: TGTGCCAGCAGCCATTATGGGGACAGGGGCCGTACCTATGGCTACACCTTC
j_gene: TRBJ2-4; len: 15; d_gene: TRBD2; abundance: few; v_gene: TRBV12-5; CDR3aa: CASALLAGGKNIQYF; CDR3nt: TGTGCTAGTGCCCTTTTAGCGGGGGGCAAAAACATTCAGTACTTC
j_gene: TRBJ2-5; len: 17; d_gene: -; abundance: -; v_gene: TRBV7-9; CDR3aa: CASSLASGRQYQETQYF; CDR3nt: TGTGCCAGCAGCTTAGCCAGTGGCAGGCAATACCAAGAGACCCAGTACTTC
j_gene: TRBJ2-7; len: 13; d_gene: -; abundance: -; v_gene: TRBV11-3; CDR3aa: CASSFAQGYEQYF; CDR3nt: TGTGCCAGCAGCTTCGCGCAGGGGTACGAGCAGTACTTC
j_gene: TRBJ1-2; len: 16; d_gene: TRBD1; abundance: -; v_gene: TRBV4-1; CDR3aa: CASSQPTGVSGYGYTF; CDR3nt: TGCGCCAGCAGCCAACCAACAGGGGTCAGCGGCTATGGCTACACCTTC
j_gene: TRBJ2-5; len: 15; d_gene: TRBD2; abundance: -; v_gene: TRBV7-3; CDR3aa: CASSLLAGAQETQYF; CDR3nt: TGTGCCAGCAGCTTATTAGCGGGGGCGCAAGAGACCCAGTACTTC
j_gene: TRBJ2-1; len: 15; d_gene: TRBD2; abundance: -; v_gene: TRBV2; CDR3aa: CASSDHTSGGNEQFF; CDR3nt: TGTGCCAGCAGTGATCATACTAGCGGGGGCAATGAGCAGTTCTTC
j_gene: TRBJ1-1; len: 13; d_gene: -; abundance: -; v_gene: TRBV27; CDR3aa: CASSLSLADEAFF; CDR3nt: TGTGCCAGCAGTTTATCGTTGGCAGATGAAGCTTTCTTT
j_gene: TRBJ1-5; len: 17; d_gene: TRBD1; abundance: -; v_gene: TRBV27; CDR3aa: CASSLTGGFGSNQPQHF; CDR3nt: TGTGCCAGCAGCTTGACAGGGGGCTTTGGTAGCAATCAGCCCCAGCATTTT
j_gene: TRBJ2-5; len: 16; d_gene: TRBD2; abundance: -; v_gene: TRBV5-4; CDR3aa: CASSSQFRGDQETQYF; CDR3nt: TGTGCCAGCAGCTCGCAGTTTCGGGGGGACCAAGAGACCCAGTACTTC
j_gene: TRBJ1-1; len: 16; d_gene: TRBD1; abundance: -; v_gene: TRBV7-9; CDR3aa: CASSSGGTGANTEAFF; CDR3nt: TGTGCCAGCAGCTCAGGGGGGACAGGGGCGAACACTGAAGCTTTCTTT
j_gene: TRBJ1-5; len: 15; d_gene: -; abundance: -; v_gene: TRBV4-3; CDR3aa: CASSQRIGGDQPQHF; CDR3nt: TGCGCCAGCAGCCAAAGAATTGGGGGCGATCAGCCCCAGCATTTT
j_gene: TRBJ2-5; len: 15; d_gene: TRBD2; abundance: few; v_gene: TRBV9; CDR3aa: CASSARLAGVETQYF; CDR3nt: TGTGCCAGCAGCGCCAGACTAGCGGGGGTGGAGACCCAGTACTTC
j_gene: TRBJ1-1; len: 16; d_gene: TRBD1; abundance: once; v_gene: TRBV11-1; CDR3aa: CASSFGSTGRNTEAFF; CDR3nt: TGTGCCAGCAGCTTCGGCTCGACAGGGAGGAACACTGAAGCTTTCTTT
j_gene: TRBJ2-7; len: 13; d_gene: -; abundance: -; v_gene: TRBV9; CDR3aa: CASSPSGTYEQYF; CDR3nt: TGTGCCAGCAGCCCCTCCGGGACCTACGAGCAGTACTTC
j_gene: TRBJ1-2; len: 15; d_gene: -; abundance: -; v_gene: TRBV4-1; CDR3aa: CASSHRLSGNYGYTF; CDR3nt: TGCGCCAGCAGCCACCGACTTAGCGGAAACTATGGCTACACCTTC
j_gene: TRBJ1-1; len: 14; d_gene: -; abundance: -; v_gene: TRBV9; CDR3aa: CASSVGGPNTEAFF; CDR3nt: TGTGCCAGCAGCGTTGGGGGCCCGAACACTGAAGCTTTCTTT
j_gene: TRBJ2-3; len: 13; d_gene: -; abundance: -; v_gene: TRBV10-3; CDR3aa: CAISAGSTDTQYF; CDR3nt: TGTGCCATCAGCGCCGGTAGCACAGATACGCAGTATTTT
j_gene: TRBJ1-2; len: 11; d_gene: -; abundance: -; v_gene: TRBV11-3; CDR3aa: CASNGSGGYTF; CDR3nt: TGTGCCAGCAACGGTTCGGGTGGCTACACCTTC
j_gene: TRBJ2-3; len: 14; d_gene: -; abundance: -; v_gene: TRBV29-1; CDR3aa: CSVEGDPRTDTQYF; CDR3nt: TGCAGCGTTGAAGGCGATCCCCGCACAGATACGCAGTATTTT
j_gene: TRBJ1-1; len: 13; d_gene: -; abundance: -; v_gene: TRBV7-9; CDR3aa: CASSLNRDTEAFF; CDR3nt: TGTGCCAGCAGCTTGAACAGGGATACTGAAGCTTTCTTT
j_gene: TRBJ1-1; len: 18; d_gene: -; abundance: -; v_gene: TRBV11-2; CDR3aa: CASSPRRGRETGNTEAFF; CDR3nt: TGTGCCAGCAGCCCCCGACGCGGGCGCGAGACAGGGAACACTGAAGCTTTCTTT
j_gene: TRBJ1-4; len: 15; d_gene: -; abundance: -; v_gene: TRBV7-6; CDR3aa: CASSLSGGLFEKLFF; CDR3nt: TGTGCCAGCAGCTTATCGGGGGGGCTGTTCGAAAAACTGTTTTTT
j_gene: TRBJ1-5; len: 13; d_gene: -; abundance: -; v_gene: TRBV12-3/TRBV12-4; CDR3aa: CASSYGENQPQHF; CDR3nt: TGTGCCAGCAGTTACGGGGAAAACCAGCCCCAGCATTTT
j_gene: TRBJ2-7; len: 14; d_gene: TRBD1; abundance: -; v_gene: TRBV11-1; CDR3aa: CASSFRGSSYEQYF; CDR3nt: TGTGCCAGCAGCTTCAGGGGGTCCTCCTACGAGCAGTACTTC
j_gene: TRBJ2-7; len: 17; d_gene: TRBD1; abundance: -; v_gene: TRBV11-2; CDR3aa: CASSRIPGQGQGGEQYF; CDR3nt: TGTGCCAGCAGCCGAATCCCGGGACAGGGGCAAGGGGGCGAGCAGTACTTC
j_gene: TRBJ2-2; len: 15; d_gene: TRBD1; abundance: few; v_gene: TRBV7-9; CDR3aa: CASGVATGVGGELFF; CDR3nt: TGTGCCAGCGGAGTAGCGACAGGGGTTGGCGGGGAGCTGTTTTTT
j_gene: TRBJ1-3; len: 14; d_gene: -; abundance: once; v_gene: TRBV19; CDR3aa: CASSTGHSGNTIYF; CDR3nt: TGTGCCAGTTCGACAGGTCACTCTGGAAACACCATATATTTT
j_gene: TRBJ2-7; len: 16; d_gene: TRBD1; abundance: -; v_gene: TRBV2; CDR3aa: CASSANRDRVVYEQYF; CDR3nt: TGTGCCAGCAGCGCTAACCGGGACAGGGTTGTATACGAGCAGTACTTC
j_gene: TRBJ2-2; len: 16; d_gene: -; abundance: -; v_gene: TRBV4-1; CDR3aa: CASSHLQGLGAGELFF; CDR3nt: TGCGCCAGCAGCCACCTACAGGGATTAGGGGCCGGGGAGCTGTTTTTT
j_gene: TRBJ2-7; len: 15; d_gene: -; abundance: -; v_gene: TRBV9; CDR3aa: CASSVGAGVTYEQYF; CDR3nt: TGTGCCAGCAGCGTAGGGGCAGGGGTTACCTACGAGCAGTACTTC
j_gene: TRBJ2-3; len: 16; d_gene: -; abundance: -; v_gene: TRBV5-1; CDR3aa: CASSLVGGAVTDTQYF; CDR3nt: TGCGCCAGCAGCTTGGTGGGGGGGGCCGTCACAGATACGCAGTATTTT
j_gene: TRBJ1-5; len: 16; d_gene: -; abundance: -; v_gene: TRBV18; CDR3aa: CASSPSTPNSNQPQHF; CDR3nt: TGTGCCAGCTCACCATCGACACCCAATAGCAATCAGCCCCAGCATTTT
j_gene: TRBJ2-3; len: 14; d_gene: TRBD1; abundance: -; v_gene: TRBV6-5; CDR3aa: CASSWDRDADTQYF; CDR3nt: TGTGCCAGCAGTTGGGACAGGGACGCAGATACGCAGTATTTT
j_gene: TRBJ2-3; len: 18; d_gene: TRBD2; abundance: many; v_gene: TRBV6-2/TRBV6-3; CDR3aa: CASSYPAGLGGDPDTQYF; CDR3nt: TGTGCCAGCAGTTACCCAGCCGGACTAGGCGGGGACCCAGATACGCAGTATTTT
j_gene: TRBJ1-1; len: 12; d_gene: -; abundance: -; v_gene: TRBV10-3; CDR3aa: CAIRNSDTEAFF; CDR3nt: TGTGCCATCAGAAATTCGGACACTGAAGCTTTCTTT
j_gene: TRBJ2-7; len: 12; d_gene: -; abundance: -; v_gene: TRBV6-5; CDR3aa: CASSNREYEQYF; CDR3nt: TGTGCCAGCAGTAACAGGGAGTACGAGCAGTACTTC
j_gene: TRBJ2-5; len: 17; d_gene: TRBD1; abundance: -; v_gene: TRBV9; CDR3aa: CASSSRPRTGGMETQYF; CDR3nt: TGTGCCAGCAGCAGCCGACCTAGGACAGGGGGCATGGAGACCCAGTACTTC
j_gene: TRBJ2-1; len: 15; d_gene: TRBD2; abundance: once; v_gene: TRBV2; CDR3aa: CASSDSGGVYNEQFF; CDR3nt: TGTGCCAGCAGTGACAGCGGGGGAGTGTACAATGAGCAGTTCTTC
j_gene: TRBJ1-5; len: 13; d_gene: -; abundance: -; v_gene: TRBV18; CDR3aa: CASSRDTNQPQHF; CDR3nt: TGTGCCAGCTCCCGGGACACCAATCAGCCCCAGCATTTT
j_gene: TRBJ1-4; len: 14; d_gene: -; abundance: -; v_gene: TRBV13; CDR3aa: CASSLRRAHEKLFF; CDR3nt: TGTGCCAGCAGCTTAAGGCGGGCCCATGAAAAACTGTTTTTT
j_gene: TRBJ2-3; len: 13; d_gene: TRBD2; abundance: -; v_gene: TRBV19; CDR3aa: CASSTRLADTQYF; CDR3nt: TGTGCCAGTAGTACCCGACTAGCGGATACGCAGTATTTT
j_gene: TRBJ1-3; len: 15; d_gene: TRBD1; abundance: once; v_gene: TRBV4-1; CDR3aa: CASSQGQGSGNTIYF; CDR3nt: TGCGCCAGCAGCCAGGGACAGGGCTCTGGAAACACCATATATTTT
j_gene: TRBJ2-1; len: 17; d_gene: TRBD2; abundance: -; v_gene: TRBV7-2; CDR3aa: CASTETLLAGGVNEQFF; CDR3nt: TGTGCCAGCACCGAAACCTTACTAGCGGGGGGCGTCAATGAGCAGTTCTTC
j_gene: TRBJ1-1; len: 11; d_gene: TRBD1; abundance: -; v_gene: TRBV20-1; CDR3aa: CSVRTGTEAFF; CDR3nt: TGCAGTGTTCGGACAGGCACTGAAGCTTTCTTT
j_gene: TRBJ2-1; len: 17; d_gene: -; abundance: few; v_gene: TRBV12-5; CDR3aa: CASGLPGSMRSYNEQFF; CDR3nt: TGTGCTAGTGGTTTGCCTGGCAGCATGAGGTCCTACAATGAGCAGTTCTTC
j_gene: TRBJ1-5; len: 18; d_gene: -; abundance: once; v_gene: TRBV21-1; CDR3aa: CASSTLPPGQYSNQPQHF; CDR3nt: TGTGCCAGCAGCACTCTACCCCCCGGACAGTATAGCAATCAGCCCCAGCATTTT
j_gene: TRBJ2-1; len: 16; d_gene: TRBD2; abundance: few; v_gene: TRBV19; CDR3aa: CASSIAAGGLYNEQFF; CDR3nt: TGTGCCAGTAGTATAGCGGCGGGGGGCCTCTACAATGAGCAGTTCTTC
j_gene: TRBJ2-1; len: 15; d_gene: -; abundance: few; v_gene: TRBV18; CDR3aa: CASSPPLQTNNEQFF; CDR3nt: TGTGCCAGCTCACCACCTCTTCAGACTAACAATGAGCAGTTCTTC
j_gene: TRBJ2-3; len: 15; d_gene: TRBD2; abundance: once; v_gene: TRBV2; CDR3aa: CASSVGLAGTDTQYF; CDR3nt: TGTGCCAGCAGTGTGGGACTAGCGGGAACAGATACGCAGTATTTT
j_gene: TRBJ2-5; len: 19; d_gene: TRBD2; abundance: -; v_gene: TRBV13; CDR3aa: CASSLAYPSSGGGQETQYF; CDR3nt: TGTGCCAGCAGCTTAGCTTACCCCTCTAGCGGGGGGGGACAAGAGACCCAGTACTTC
j_gene: TRBJ2-1; len: 15; d_gene: -; abundance: -; v_gene: TRBV6-1; CDR3aa: CASSEWRDSYNEQFF; CDR3nt: TGTGCCAGCAGTGAATGGCGGGACTCCTACAATGAGCAGTTCTTC
j_gene: TRBJ1-1; len: 12; d_gene: TRBD1; abundance: -; v_gene: TRBV14; CDR3aa: CASSRQGVEAFF; CDR3nt: TGTGCCAGCAGCCGACAGGGCGTTGAAGCTTTCTTT
j_gene: TRBJ2-1; len: 16; d_gene: TRBD2; abundance: once; v_gene: TRBV6-4; CDR3aa: CASSARGSGAYNEQFF; CDR3nt: TGTGCCAGCAGTGCCCGTGGGAGCGGGGCATACAATGAGCAGTTCTTC